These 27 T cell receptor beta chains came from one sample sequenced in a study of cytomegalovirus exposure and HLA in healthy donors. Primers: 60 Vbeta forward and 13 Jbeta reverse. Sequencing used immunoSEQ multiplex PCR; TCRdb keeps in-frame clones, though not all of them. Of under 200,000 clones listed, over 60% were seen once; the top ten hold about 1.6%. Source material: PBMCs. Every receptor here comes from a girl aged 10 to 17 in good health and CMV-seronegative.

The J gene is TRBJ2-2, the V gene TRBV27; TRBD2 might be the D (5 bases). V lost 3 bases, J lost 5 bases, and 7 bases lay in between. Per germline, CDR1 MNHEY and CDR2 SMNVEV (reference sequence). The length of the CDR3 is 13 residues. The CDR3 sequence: CASSFPGTGELFF. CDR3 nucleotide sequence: TGTGCCAGCAGTTTCCCGGGGACCGGGGAGCTGTTTTTT.

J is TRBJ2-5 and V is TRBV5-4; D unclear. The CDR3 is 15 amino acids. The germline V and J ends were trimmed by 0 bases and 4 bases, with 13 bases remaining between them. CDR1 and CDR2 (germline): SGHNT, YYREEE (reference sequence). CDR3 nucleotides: TGTGCCAGCAGCTTGGAAGGCTCGCAGCGAGAGACCCAGTACTTC. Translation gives CASSLEGSQRETQYF.

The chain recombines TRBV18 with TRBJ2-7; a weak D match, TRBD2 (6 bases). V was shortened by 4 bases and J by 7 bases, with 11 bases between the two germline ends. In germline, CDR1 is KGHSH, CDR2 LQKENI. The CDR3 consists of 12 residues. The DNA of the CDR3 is TGTGCCAGCTCACTAACGGGGGATGAGCAGTACTTC. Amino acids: CASSLTGDEQYF.

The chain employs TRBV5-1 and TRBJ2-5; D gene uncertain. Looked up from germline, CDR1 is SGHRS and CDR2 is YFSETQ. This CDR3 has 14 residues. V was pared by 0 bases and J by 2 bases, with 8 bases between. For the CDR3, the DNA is TGCGCCAGCAGCTTGGCTGCAGGACAAGAGACCCAGTACTTC. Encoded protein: CASSLAAGQETQYF.

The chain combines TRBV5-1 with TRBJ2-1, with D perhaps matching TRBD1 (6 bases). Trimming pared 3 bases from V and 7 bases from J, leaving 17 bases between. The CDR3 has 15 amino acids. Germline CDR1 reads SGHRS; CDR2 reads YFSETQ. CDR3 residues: CASSSKRNRVNEQFF. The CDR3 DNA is TGCGCCAGCAGCTCAAAGCGTAACAGGGTAAATGAGCAGTTCTTC.

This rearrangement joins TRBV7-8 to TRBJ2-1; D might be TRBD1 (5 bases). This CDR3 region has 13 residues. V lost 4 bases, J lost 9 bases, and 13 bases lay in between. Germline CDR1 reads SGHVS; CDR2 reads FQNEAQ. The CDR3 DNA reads TGTGCCAGCAGCTCTCGGATCCAGGGTGAGCAGTTCTTC. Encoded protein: CASSSRIQGEQFF.

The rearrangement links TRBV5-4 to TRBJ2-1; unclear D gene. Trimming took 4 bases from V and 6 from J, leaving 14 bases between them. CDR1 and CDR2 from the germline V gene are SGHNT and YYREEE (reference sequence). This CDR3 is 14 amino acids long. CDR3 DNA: TGTGCCAGCAGCCCCGGTGGAGCTGGCAATGAGCAGTTCTTC. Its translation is CASSPGGAGNEQFF.

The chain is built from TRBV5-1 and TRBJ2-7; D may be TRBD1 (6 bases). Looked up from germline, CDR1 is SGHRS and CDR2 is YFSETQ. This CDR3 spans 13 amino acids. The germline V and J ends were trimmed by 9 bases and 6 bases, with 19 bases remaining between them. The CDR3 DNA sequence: TGCGCCACCGGCACCGGGCAGGGGCGCGAGCAGTACTTC. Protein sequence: CATGTGQGREQYF.

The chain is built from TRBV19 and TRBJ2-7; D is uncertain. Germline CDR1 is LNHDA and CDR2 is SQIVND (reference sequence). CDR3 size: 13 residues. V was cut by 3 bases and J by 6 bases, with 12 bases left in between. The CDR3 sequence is CASSMHSTCEQYF. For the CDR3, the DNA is TGTGCCAGTAGTATGCACAGCACCTGCGAGCAGTACTTC.

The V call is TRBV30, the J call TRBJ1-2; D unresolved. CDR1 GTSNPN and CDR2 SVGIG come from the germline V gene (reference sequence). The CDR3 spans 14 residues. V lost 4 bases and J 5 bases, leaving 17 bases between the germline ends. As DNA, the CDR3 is TGTGCCTGGACCGAAAGTCCAGGAGGATATGGCTACACCTTC. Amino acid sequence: CAWTESPGGYGYTF.

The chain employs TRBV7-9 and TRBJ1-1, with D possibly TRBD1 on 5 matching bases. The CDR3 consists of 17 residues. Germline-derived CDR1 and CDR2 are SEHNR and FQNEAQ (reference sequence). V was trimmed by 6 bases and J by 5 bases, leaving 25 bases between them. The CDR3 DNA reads TGTGCCAGCAGTCTCCTCCCGATGGACACCCTGGGGACTGAAGCTTTCTTT. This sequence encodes CASSLLPMDTLGTEAFF.

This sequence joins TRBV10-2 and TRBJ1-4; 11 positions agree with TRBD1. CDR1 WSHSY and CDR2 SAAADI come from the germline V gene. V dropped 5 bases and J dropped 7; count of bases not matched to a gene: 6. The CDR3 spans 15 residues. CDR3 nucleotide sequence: TGCGCCAGCAGTCGGTGGGACAGGGGGGCTGAAAAACTGTTTTTT. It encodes CASSRWDRGAEKLFF.

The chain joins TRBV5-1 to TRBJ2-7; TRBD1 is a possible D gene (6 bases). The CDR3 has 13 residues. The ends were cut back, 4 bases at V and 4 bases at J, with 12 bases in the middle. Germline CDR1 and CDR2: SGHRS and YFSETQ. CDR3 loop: CASSPPGQYEQYF. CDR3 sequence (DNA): TGCGCCAGCAGCCCGCCCGGACAGTACGAGCAGTACTTC.

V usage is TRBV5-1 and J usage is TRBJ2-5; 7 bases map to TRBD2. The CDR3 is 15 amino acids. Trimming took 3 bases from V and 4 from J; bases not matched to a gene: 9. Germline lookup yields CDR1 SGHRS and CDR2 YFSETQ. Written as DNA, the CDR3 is TGCGCCAGCAGCTGGAAGCGGGAAGACTTAGAGACCCAGTACTTC. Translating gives CASSWKREDLETQYF.

CDR3 region: CASRGTVADTQYF. CDR3 nucleotides: TGTGCCAGCAGGGGGACAGTTGCGGATACGCAGTATTTT. The chain links TRBV25-1 to TRBJ2-3; TRBD1 agrees at 7 bases. Per germline, CDR1 MGHDK and CDR2 SYGVNS. The ends lost 6 bases at V and 6 bases at J; junction bases unmatched: 6. The CDR3 runs to 13 residues.

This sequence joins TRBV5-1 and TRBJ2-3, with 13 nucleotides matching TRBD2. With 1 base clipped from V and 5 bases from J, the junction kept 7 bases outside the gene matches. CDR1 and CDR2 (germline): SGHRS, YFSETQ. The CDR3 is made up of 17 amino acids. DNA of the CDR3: TGCGCCAGCAGCTTGAGGACTAGCGGGGGCCCCGGAGATACGCAGTATTTT. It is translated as CASSLRTSGGPGDTQYF. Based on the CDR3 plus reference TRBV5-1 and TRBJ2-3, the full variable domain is KAGVTQTPRYLIKTRGQQVTLSCSPISGHRSVSWYQQTPGQGLQFLFEYFSETQRNKGNFPGRFSGRQFSNSRSEMNVSTLELGDSALYLCASSLRTSGGPGDTQYFGPGTRLTVL.

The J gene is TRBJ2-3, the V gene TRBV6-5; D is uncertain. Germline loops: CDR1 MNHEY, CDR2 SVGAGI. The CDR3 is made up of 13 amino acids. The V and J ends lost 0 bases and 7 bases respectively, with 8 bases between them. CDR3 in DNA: TGTGCCAGCAGTTACTCGGCCTCATATACGCAGTATTTT. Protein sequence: CASSYSASYTQYF.

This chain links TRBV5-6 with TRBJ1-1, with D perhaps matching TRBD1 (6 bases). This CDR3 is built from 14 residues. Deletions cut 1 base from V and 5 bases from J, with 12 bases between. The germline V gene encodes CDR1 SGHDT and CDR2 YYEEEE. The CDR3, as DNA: TGTGCCAGCAGCTTGTCGGGGGGCGCGACTGAAGCTTTCTTT. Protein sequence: CASSLSGGATEAFF.

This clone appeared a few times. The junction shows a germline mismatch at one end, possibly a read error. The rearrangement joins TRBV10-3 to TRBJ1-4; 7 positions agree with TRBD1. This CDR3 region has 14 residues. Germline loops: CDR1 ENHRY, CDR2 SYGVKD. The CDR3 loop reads CAIREGQWGENLFF. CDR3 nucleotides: TGTGCCATCAGGGAGGGACAGTGGGGTGAAAACCTGTTTTTT.

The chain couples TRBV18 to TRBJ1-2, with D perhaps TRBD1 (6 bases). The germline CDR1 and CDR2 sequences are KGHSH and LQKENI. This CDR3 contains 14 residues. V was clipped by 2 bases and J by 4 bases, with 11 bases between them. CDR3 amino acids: CASSPGQGTYGYTF. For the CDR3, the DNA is TGTGCCAGCTCACCAGGTCAGGGGACCTATGGCTACACCTTC.

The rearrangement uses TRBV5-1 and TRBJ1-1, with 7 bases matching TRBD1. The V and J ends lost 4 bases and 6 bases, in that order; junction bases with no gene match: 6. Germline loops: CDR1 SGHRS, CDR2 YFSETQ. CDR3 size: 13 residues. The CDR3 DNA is TGCGCCAGCAGCCTGGACAGGCTCGCTGAAGCTTTCTTT. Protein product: CASSLDRLAEAFF.

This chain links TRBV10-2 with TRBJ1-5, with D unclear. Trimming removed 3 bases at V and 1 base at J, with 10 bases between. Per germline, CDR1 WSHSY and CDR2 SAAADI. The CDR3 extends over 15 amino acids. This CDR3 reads CASSDFARSNQPQHF. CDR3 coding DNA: TGCGCCAGCAGTGACTTCGCCAGGAGCAATCAGCCCCAGCATTTT.

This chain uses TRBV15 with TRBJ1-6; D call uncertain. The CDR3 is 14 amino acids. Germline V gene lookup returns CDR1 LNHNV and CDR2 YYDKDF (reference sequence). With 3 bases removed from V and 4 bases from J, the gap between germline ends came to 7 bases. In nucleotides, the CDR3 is TGTGCCACCAGCAGGGAGATGTATAATTCACCCCTCCACTTT. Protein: CATSREMYNSPLHF.

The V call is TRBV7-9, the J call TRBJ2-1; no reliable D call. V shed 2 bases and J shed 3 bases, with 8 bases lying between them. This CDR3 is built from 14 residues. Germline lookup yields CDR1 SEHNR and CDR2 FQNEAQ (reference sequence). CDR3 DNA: TGTGCCAGCAGCTTAATGGCCCTCTACAATGAGCAGTTCTTC. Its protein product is CASSLMALYNEQFF.

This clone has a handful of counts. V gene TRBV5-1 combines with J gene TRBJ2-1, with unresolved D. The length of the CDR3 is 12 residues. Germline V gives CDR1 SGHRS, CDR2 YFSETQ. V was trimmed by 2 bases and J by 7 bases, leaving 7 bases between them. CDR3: CASSFNENEQFF. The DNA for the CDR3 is TGCGCCAGCAGCTTTAACGAGAATGAGCAGTTCTTC.

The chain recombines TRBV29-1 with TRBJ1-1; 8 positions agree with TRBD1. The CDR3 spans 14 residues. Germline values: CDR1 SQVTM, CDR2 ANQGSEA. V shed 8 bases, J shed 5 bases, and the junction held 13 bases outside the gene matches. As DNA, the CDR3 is TGCAGCTTCACAGGGGGGACGTTGGGGACTGAAGCTTTCTTT. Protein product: CSFTGGTLGTEAFF.

Here the CDR3 DNA reads TGTGCCTGGAGTAACGACAGGTGGTCCCCTGGTGGTAATGAAAAACTGTTTTTT. Translated, it gives CAWSNDRWSPGGNEKLFF. The V and J genes are TRBV30 and TRBJ1-4; D perhaps matches TRBD1 (6 bases). This CDR3 is 18 amino acids long. Germline V gives CDR1 GTSNPN, CDR2 SVGIG (reference sequence). Trimming shortened V by 2 bases and J by 4 bases, and 23 bases separated the two germline ends.